These 12 T cell receptor beta chains were sequenced from one sample in a study of CD8 T cells in Susac syndrome. The RNA, about 0.5 to 1 ug, was put through reverse transcription using random hexamers. MiXCR was run by TCRdb on the immunoSEQ multiplex PCR reads, yielding one entry per CDR3 protein. The table shows 150,000 to 200,000 distinct CDR3 sequences, with around 96% occurring only once. Sequencing input: CD8+ T cells from PBMCs. The receptor source for this set is a human donor with multiple sclerosis.

The chain recombines TRBV11-2 with TRBJ2-7; 10 bases align to TRBD2. J lost 3 bases, V lost 5 bases, and 7 bases had no gene match. This CDR3 comprises 15 residues. Germline V gene lookup returns CDR1 SGHAT and CDR2 FQNNGV. The CDR3 nucleotides are TGTGCCAGCAGCCCCAATAGCGGGGGGTACTACGAGCAGTACTTC. This gives the protein CASSPNSGGYYEQYF.

This clonotype came up once. The chain combines TRBV5-1 with TRBJ2-1; 13 bases fit TRBD2. This CDR3 is built from 15 residues. After removal of 5 bases from V and 8 bases from J, the junction contained 7 bases not matched to a gene. Germline lookup yields CDR1 SGHRS and CDR2 YFSETQ. The CDR3 reads CASRRTSGSMDEQFF. For the CDR3, the DNA is TGCGCCAGCAGGCGGACTAGCGGGAGTATGGATGAGCAGTTCTTC. The whole variable domain, filled in from reference TRBV5-1 and TRBJ2-1, reads KAGVTQTPRYLIKTRGQQVTLSCSPISGHRSVSWYQQTPGQGLQFLFEYFSETQRNKGNFPGRFSGRQFSNSRSEMNVSTLELGDSALYLCASRRTSGSMDEQFFGPGTRLTVL.

This clonotype was picked up one time. J is TRBJ2-3 and V is TRBV28; the match to TRBD2 covers 10 bases. This CDR3 comprises 14 residues. Germline CDR1 is MDHEN and CDR2 is SYDVKM. The J segment lost 5 bases and the V segment lost 5 bases, leaving 4 bases of the junction unmatched. CDR3 nucleotides: TGTGCCAGCAGTCCCACTAGCGGGATAGATACGCAGTATTTT. This sequence encodes CASSPTSGIDTQYF.

The chain uses TRBV27 and TRBJ2-1; 7 nucleotides align to TRBD2. Germline-derived CDR1 and CDR2 are MNHEY and SMNVEV (reference sequence). V lost 7 bases and J lost 8; bases outside the gene matches: 8. CDR3 length: 13 residues. CDR3 amino acids: CASMGGRGDEQFF. The CDR3 nucleotides read TGTGCCAGCATGGGCGGGAGAGGGGATGAGCAGTTCTTC.

This chain links TRBV5-1 with TRBJ1-1; D is unclear. Per the germline V gene, CDR1 is SGHRS and CDR2 is YFSETQ. The V gene lost 1 base and the J gene lost 6 bases, with 13 bases spanning the gap. CDR3 length equals 14 residues. CDR3 loop: CASSLTVNIAEAFF. The CDR3, as DNA: TGCGCCAGCAGCTTGACAGTTAACATCGCTGAAGCTTTCTTT. Drawing the rest from reference TRBV5-1 and TRBJ1-1, the complete variable domain is KAGVTQTPRYLIKTRGQQVTLSCSPISGHRSVSWYQQTPGQGLQFLFEYFSETQRNKGNFPGRFSGRQFSNSRSEMNVSTLELGDSALYLCASSLTVNIAEAFFGQGTRLTVV.

This chain joins TRBV19 and TRBJ2-1; D is unresolved. In germline, CDR1 is LNHDA, CDR2 SQIVND (reference sequence). The germline V and J ends were trimmed by 7 bases and 5 bases, with 15 bases remaining between them. There are 14 residues in the CDR3. CDR3 bases: TGTGCCAGTATTAACGTACCCAGAAACAATGAGCAGTTCTTC. This translates into CASINVPRNNEQFF.

This chain uses TRBV15 with TRBJ2-3, with D possibly being TRBD2 (5 bases). The germline V gene encodes CDR1 LNHNV and CDR2 YYDKDF (reference sequence). V lost 0 bases and J lost 10, with 8 bases in between. The CDR3 has 12 amino acids. The CDR3, as DNA: TGTGCCACCAGCAGAGATTCGGAGGCGCAGTATTTT. It codes for CATSRDSEAQYF. Supplemented by reference TRBV15 and TRBJ2-3, the full variable domain reads DAMVIQNPRYQVTQFGKPVTLSCSQTLNHNVMYWYQQKSSQAPKLLFHYYDKDFNNEADTPDNFQSRRPNTSFCFLDIRSPGLGDTAMYLCATSRDSEAQYFGPGTRLTVL.

The rearrangement links TRBV20-1 to TRBJ2-1; no definite D call. Trimming took 4 bases from V and 6 from J, leaving 7 bases between them. Per germline, CDR1 DFQATT and CDR2 SNEGSKA (reference sequence). This CDR3 has 11 amino acids. The CDR3 here is CSATVGNEQFF. The CDR3 coding sequence is TGCAGTGCTACGGTGGGCAATGAGCAGTTCTTC.

This chain connects TRBV7-6 to TRBJ2-1, with 10 positions matching TRBD2. J gave up 6 bases and V 5 bases, and 7 bases lay outside the gene matches. This CDR3 spans 15 amino acids. Germline lookup yields CDR1 SGHVS and CDR2 FNYEAQ. The DNA of the CDR3 is TGTGCCAGCAGCCGTACTAGCGGGGCCTCCAATGAGCAGTTCTTC. This sequence encodes CASSRTSGASNEQFF.

The chain employs TRBV19 and TRBJ2-1; 9 bases line up with TRBD2. Trimming cost V 4 bases and J 0 bases; bases outside gene matches: 1. The CDR3 contains 15 residues. Germline V gives CDR1 LNHDA, CDR2 SQIVND (reference sequence). For the CDR3, the DNA is TGTGCCAGTAGTACGACTAGCGGCTCCTACAATGAGCAGTTCTTC. The encoded protein is CASSTTSGSYNEQFF.

This chain joins TRBV11-2 and TRBJ2-7; no firm D call. This CDR3 is built from 16 residues. CDR1 and CDR2 (germline): SGHAT, FQNNGV. V gave up 1 base and J gave up 2 bases, with 15 bases separating them. CDR3 nucleotide sequence: TGTGCCAGCAGCTTAGGGGGTTACAGCCCGACCTACGAGCAGTACTTC. Translating it yields CASSLGGYSPTYEQYF.

Here the CDR3 reads CASSFGTGGTYGYTF. The CDR3, as DNA: TGTGCCAGCAGCTTCGGGACAGGGGGAACCTATGGCTACACCTTC. The chain has TRBV7-9 and TRBJ1-2, with 11 bases fitting TRBD1. The V and J ends lost 3 bases and 4 bases, in that order; junction bases with no gene match: 4. Germline V CDR1 and CDR2: SEHNR, FQNEAQ (reference sequence). The CDR3 length is 15 residues.